This T cell receptor beta chain was identified in a study of blood T cell repertoires in COVID-19. For the study at large: Acute and convalescent COVID-19 specimens originated in the United States, Italy and Spain. PBMCs, B-cell-depleted T cells, or T cells provided the cDNA or gDNA that made up the material.

J lost 3 bases, V lost 5 bases, and 6 bases had no gene match. The CDR3 runs to 14 residues. Germline values: CDR1 SGHKS, CDR2 YYEKEE (reference sequence). Assay used: immunoSEQ multiplex PCR; TCRdb lists only in-frame clones, some missing. The sample has more than 200,000 clones, approximately 84% seen once. The source material was peripheral blood. The clonotype was recovered from a woman over 75 with acute or convalescent COVID-19. The chain carries TRBV5-5 and TRBJ2-7, with 9 positions matching TRBD1. DNA for the CDR3: TGTGCCAGCAGGATTCCGGGACAGGGCTACGAGCAGTACTTC. Protein product: CASRIPGQGYEQYF.